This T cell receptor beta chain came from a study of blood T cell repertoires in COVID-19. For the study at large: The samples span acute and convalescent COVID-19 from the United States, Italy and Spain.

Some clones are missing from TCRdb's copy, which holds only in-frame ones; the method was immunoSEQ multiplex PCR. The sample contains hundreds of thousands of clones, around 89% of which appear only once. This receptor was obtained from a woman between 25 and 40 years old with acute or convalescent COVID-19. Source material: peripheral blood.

The CDR3 DNA is TGTGCCAGCAGCTTAACGGGGAGGGGCGAGCAGTACTTC. Protein product: CASSLTGRGEQYF. This chain connects TRBV7-3 to TRBJ2-7, with 7 bases fitting TRBD2. CDR3 length equals 13 residues. Looked up from germline, CDR1 is SGHTA and CDR2 is FQGTGA. The junction had 2 bases not matched to a gene; V was cut back by 0 bases and J by 6 bases.